This T cell receptor (beta chain) was retrieved from a study of cytomegalovirus exposure and HLA in healthy donors. The PCR ran on 60 Vbeta and 13 Jbeta primers. Assay: immunoSEQ multiplex PCR; the TCRdb copy retains only in-frame clones and omits some. This sample contains about 110,000 clones. This receptor was identified in a man aged 45-65 years in good health and CMV-seronegative. Sample: PBMCs.

This CDR3 is CASTPTTLWSEAFF. CDR3 nucleotide sequence: TGCGCCAGCACACCCACGACTCTTTGGTCTGAAGCTTTCTTT. The genes are TRBV4-1 and TRBJ1-1; no firm D call. The V and J ends lost 7 bases and 6 bases respectively, with 18 bases between them. CDR3 size: 14 residues. Germline loops: CDR1 MGHRA, CDR2 YSYEKL.